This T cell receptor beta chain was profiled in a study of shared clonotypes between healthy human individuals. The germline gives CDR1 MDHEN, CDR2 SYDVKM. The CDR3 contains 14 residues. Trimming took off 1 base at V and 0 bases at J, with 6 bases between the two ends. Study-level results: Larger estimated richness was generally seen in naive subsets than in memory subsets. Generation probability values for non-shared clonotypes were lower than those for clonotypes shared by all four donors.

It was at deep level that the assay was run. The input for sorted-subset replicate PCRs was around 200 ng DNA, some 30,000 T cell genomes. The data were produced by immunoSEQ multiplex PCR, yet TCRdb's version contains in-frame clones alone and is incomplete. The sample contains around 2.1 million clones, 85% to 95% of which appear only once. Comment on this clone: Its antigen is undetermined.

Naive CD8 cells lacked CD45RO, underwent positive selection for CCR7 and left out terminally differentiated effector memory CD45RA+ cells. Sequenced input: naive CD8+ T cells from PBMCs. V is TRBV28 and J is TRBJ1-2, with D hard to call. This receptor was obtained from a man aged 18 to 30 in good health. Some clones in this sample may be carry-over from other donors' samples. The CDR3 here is CASSLLKTNYGYTF. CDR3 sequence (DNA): TGTGCCAGCAGTTTATTGAAGACTAACTATGGCTACACCTTC.